This T cell receptor beta chain was found in a study of T cells expressing NK-cell markers. About the research overall: The TCR beta repertoires originated in sorted CD3+CD56+NKG2C+, CD3+CD56+NKG2C- and CD3+CD56-NKG2C+ T cells. Study-level points and caveats: In 5 or 6 donors, dominant NKG2C+ clonotypes were about 1.0-8% of CD8+ T cells.

In the case of this clonotype: Antigen: not known.

From its re-call of the 5' RACE reads, TCRdb lists each CDR3 protein once, without DNA. The ten top clones account for 6% to 8%, within a sample of roughly 420,000 distinct CDR3 sequences. Material: blood T cells: a sorted CD56 or NKG2C T cell subset, CD4+ or CD8+ T cells, or bulk PBMC T cells (not recorded which). This TCR was recovered from a woman between 18 and 75 years old in good health.

CDR3 sequence: CASSLAREWQGAHEQFF. The J gene is TRBJ2-1, the V gene TRBV5-1; TCRdb gives TRBD1 as the D gene, but with no DNA this cannot be confirmed. The CDR3 extends over 17 amino acids. The germline V gene has CDR1 SGHRS and CDR2 YFSETQ. Looking up the rest from reference TRBV5-1 and TRBJ2-1 gives the full variable domain: KAGVTQTPRYLIKTRGQQVTLSCSPISGHRSVSWYQQTPGQGLQFLFEYFSETQRNKGNFPGRFSGRQFSNSRSEMNVSTLELGDSALYLCASSLAREWQGAHEQFFGPGTRLTVL.